A selection of T cell receptor beta chains follows, all from one sample in a study of cytomegalovirus exposure and HLA in healthy donors. Assay used: immunoSEQ multiplex PCR; TCRdb lists only in-frame clones, some missing. This table has about 95,000 clones, approximately 72% appearing once. The source material was PBMCs. Every receptor here comes from a woman aged 40 to 49 in good health and CMV-seropositive. Each CDR3 is given with its conserved first and last residue. The D gene is left open where the match is weak. Some rows mark clone size as missing; the rest say once, few, many or name a class of expanded clone.

>-|-|TRBV7-2|TRBJ2-2
CASSSGYLNGELFF
TGTGCCAGCAGCTCGGGATACTTGAACGGGGAGCTGTTTTTT
>-|-|TRBV18|TRBJ2-7
CASSPEERASYEQYF
TGTGCCAGCTCACCAGAGGAGCGGGCCTCCTACGAGCAGTACTTC
>-|-|TRBV6-1|TRBJ1-5
CASMRGPNQPQHF
TGTGCCAGCATGCGGGGGCCCAATCAGCCCCAGCATTTT
>-|-|TRBV11-3|TRBJ2-7
CASSLVRSSYEQYF
TGTGCCAGCAGCTTAGTGCGGAGCTCCTACGAGCAGTACTTC
>TRBD1|-|TRBV7-9|TRBJ2-1
CASSSSGTGPAEQFF
TGTGCCAGCAGCTCCTCCGGGACAGGGCCAGCAGAGCAGTTCTTC
>-|-|TRBV27|TRBJ2-1
CASSFLKGRGSGRNEQFF
TGTGCCAGCAGTTTCTTGAAAGGGCGAGGGAGTGGGCGCAATGAGCAGTTCTTC
>TRBD2|-|TRBV5-1|TRBJ2-7
CASSFLREGSGEQYF
TGCGCCAGCAGCTTTTTGCGGGAGGGTTCAGGGGAGCAGTACTTC
>-|-|TRBV18|TRBJ2-7
CASSPAGTTYEQYF
TGTGCCAGCTCACCTGCGGGGACCACCTACGAGCAGTACTTC
>-|-|TRBV5-1|TRBJ2-7
CASSRGQTYEQYF
TGCGCCAGCAGCAGGGGACAAACCTACGAGCAGTACTTC
>TRBD2|-|TRBV11-2|TRBJ2-3
CASSSPGTSGTRGDTQYF
TGTGCCAGCAGCTCCCCCGGGACTAGCGGTACTCGCGGAGATACGCAGTATTTT
>-|-|TRBV5-1|TRBJ2-7
CASSLRDNLSYEQYF
TGCGCCAGCAGCTTACGGGACAACCTCTCCTACGAGCAGTACTTC
>-|-|TRBV28|TRBJ2-4
CASSLPRQGGAKNIQYF
TGTGCCAGCAGTTTACCCCGACAGGGAGGCGCCAAAAACATTCAGTACTTC
>TRBD2|-|TRBV13|TRBJ2-7
CASRLTGGTSGPEQYF
TGTGCCAGCAGACTCACGGGTGGGACTAGCGGGCCCGAGCAGTACTTC
>-|-|TRBV2|TRBJ2-1
CASSELVGYNEQFF
TGTGCCAGCAGTGAACTAGTGGGCTACAATGAGCAGTTCTTC
>-|once|TRBV10-3|TRBJ1-1
CAAQDREGTEAFF
TGTGCCGCCCAGGATAGGGAGGGGACTGAAGCTTTCTTT
>-|once|TRBV27|TRBJ2-2
CASSSQGTGELFF
TGTGCCAGCAGTTCCCAGGGCACCGGGGAGCTGTTTTTT
>TRBD1|-|TRBV15|TRBJ1-4
CATSKPGQGGHEKLFF
TGTGCCACCAGCAAGCCCGGACAGGGTGGGCATGAAAAACTGTTTTTT
>-|-|TRBV6-1|TRBJ2-7
CASRPRPGYEQYF
TGTGCCAGCAGGCCCCGTCCGGGGTACGAGCAGTACTTC
>TRBD1|-|TRBV7-2|TRBJ2-1
CASSSHKSGTGVNEQFF
TGTGCCAGCAGCTCGCACAAGTCCGGGACAGGGGTCAATGAGCAGTTCTTC
>-|-|TRBV29-1|TRBJ1-2
CSVDNAGAYTYGYTF
TGCAGCGTTGACAACGCAGGGGCTTATACCTATGGCTACACCTTC
>-|-|TRBV29-1|TRBJ2-1
CSVEDLRGWEREQFF
TGCAGCGTTGAAGATCTGCGAGGCTGGGAGCGTGAGCAGTTCTTC
>-|-|TRBV7-8|TRBJ1-1
CASSPGRDTEAFF
TGTGCCAGCAGCCCGGGGAGGGACACTGAAGCTTTCTTT
>-|-|TRBV28|TRBJ1-2
CASSQTGTYGYTF
TGTGCCAGCAGCCAAACAGGGACCTATGGCTACACCTTC
>-|-|TRBV5-1|TRBJ2-5
CASSSNQETQYF
TGCGCCAGCAGCTCAAACCAAGAGACCCAGTACTTC
>TRBD2|-|TRBV5-4|TRBJ2-7
CASSLTSGTYEQYF
TGTGCCAGCAGCTTGACTAGCGGAACCTACGAGCAGTACTTC
>TRBD1|few|TRBV6-5|TRBJ1-1
CASSYTTGVNTEAFF
TGTGCCAGCAGTTACACGACAGGGGTGAACACTGAAGCTTTCTTT
>TRBD2|-|TRBV6-5|TRBJ2-1
CASRDPGLAVNEQFF
TGTGCCAGCAGGGACCCGGGACTAGCGGTTAATGAGCAGTTCTTC
>TRBD1|-|TRBV6-6|TRBJ2-7
CASSKTDRGWDEQYF
TGTGCCAGCAGTAAGACGGACAGGGGGTGGGACGAGCAGTACTTC
>-|few|TRBV4-1|TRBJ1-2
CASSQVGGKDGYTF
TGCGCCAGCAGCCAAGTCGGGGGGAAGGATGGCTACACCTTC
>-|-|TRBV28|TRBJ2-1
CASSPHGVPGSIYNEQFF
TGTGCCAGCAGCCCTCATGGGGTTCCGGGGTCCATCTACAATGAGCAGTTCTTC
>-|-|TRBV27|TRBJ1-1
CASSRDRQAGSEAFF
TGTGCCAGCAGTCGGGACCGGCAGGCGGGGAGTGAAGCTTTCTTT
>TRBD2|-|TRBV29-1|TRBJ2-3
CSVLAGGLDTQYF
TGCAGCGTGTTAGCGGGAGGGTTAGATACGCAGTATTTT
>TRBD2|-|TRBV11-3|TRBJ2-3
CASSRPGLAGDTQYF
TGTGCCAGCAGCCGCCCGGGACTAGCGGGAGATACGCAGTATTTT
>TRBD2|-|TRBV19|TRBJ2-2
CASSIPPGLNTGELFF
TGTGCCAGTAGTATCCCACCGGGACTAAACACCGGGGAGCTGTTTTTT
>TRBD2|-|TRBV5-1|TRBJ2-1
CASIDVPTSGADNEQFF
TGCGCCAGCATAGACGTTCCAACTAGCGGGGCAGACAATGAGCAGTTCTTC
>TRBD1|few|TRBV5-6|TRBJ1-1
CASSLGQGNGEAFF
TGTGCCAGCAGCTTGGGACAGGGAAACGGTGAAGCTTTCTTT